This T cell receptor beta chain originates from a study of shared clonotypes between healthy human individuals (TCRdb year 2020). Context from the whole study: The cohort comprised a couple of women and a few men aged 18 to 49 years. Between about 0.85 and 8.9 billion PBMCs per donor were obtained by leukapheresis. For each donor, three plates each were used for CD4 naive and CD4 memory, two plates were used for CD8 naive, and one plate was used for CD8 memory. The study deeply sequenced blood TCR repertoires of about five healthy adults to estimate repertoire size and the extent of clonotype sharing between individuals. Different laboratories and diverse techniques were used to prepare libraries and sequence TCR repertoires, to increase sequencing depth and limit assay-specific biases.

The donors were healthy, HIV-negative adults with no recently reported acute infections or vaccinations. Every donor was a Caucasian adult living in Nashville, Tennessee, USA. Magnetic negative selection was used to enrich CD4+ T cells, after which naive cells were positively selected on CD45RA and the negative fraction became the memory subset. After blood collection by leukapheresis, PBMCs were isolated using Ficoll-Histopaque density gradient centrifugation and then cryopreserved in the vapor phase of liquid nitrogen. Analytical flow cytometry was used to check the purity and quantity of each magnetically sorted T cell population. Genomic DNA was isolated from each sorted fraction and quantified by UV absorbance on a Nanodrop 2000c. There are 13 amino acids in the CDR3, from cysteine to phenylalanine inclusive. Only the CDR3 portion is preserved as DNA: 39 bases, with reading frame beginning at the first base. CDR1 and CDR2 are drawn from the germline V gene (reference sequence): SEHNR, FQNEAQ. V is reduced by 3 bases and J by 2 bases, leaving a spacing of 7 bases between them.

Study-wide conclusions, independent of this receptor: When four donors were compared, the shared fraction of clonotypes was roughly 5% for naive CD4, 3.5% to 4% for naive CD8, 2.3% for memory CD4, and roughly 0.4% for memory CD8. Sampling was restricted to blood, and TCR repertoires in tissues likely differ from the TCR repertoires found in blood. Higher generation probabilities were observed for clonotypes shared by all four sorted-subset donors than for non-shared clonotypes. Naive subsets generally had larger estimated clonotype richness than memory subsets. Based on pairwise subsampling, the degree of clonotype sharing among donors was expected to be affected by sequencing depth. Because the study included a small number of donors, the genetic and exposure-history diversity represented was limited. Incomplete sequencing was indicated by rarefaction of sorted-subset datasets, despite the large sequencing depth.

In the case of this clone: This receptor's antigen is unknown. It has no much larger one-base neighbor in the sample; base qualities were not kept.

Using the deep immunoSEQ assay, TCR CDR3 regions were amplified from genomic DNA by multiplex PCR. For each cell subset, the extracted genomic DNA was distributed evenly across all wells of several immunoSEQ 96-well plates, and each plate served as one replicate. Each replicate PCR for sorted subsets received about 0.2 ug genomic DNA, equal to roughly 30,000 T cell genomes. Purified libraries were quantified with a Qubit 3.0 fluorometer, sized on a Bioanalyzer 2100, and re-quantified with the KAPA Library Quantification kit. A separate single-read 150-cycle Illumina NextSeq 550 flow cell was used to sequence each immunoSEQ 96-well plate. From the authors' description of their analysis: Because the immunoSEQ output included only junctional sequences and no quality scores, the filtering could not be the same as the filtering used for full-length reads. To assign V/J genes and CDR3, sequences were annotated against IMGT germline references using PyIR, a Python wrapper for IgBLAST v1.9. Reads were filtered out if the reads had weak V/J assignments (E-value above 1e-6), no CDR3, stop codons, out-of-frame junctions, or ambiguous translated residues. A V3J clonotype was defined by an identical inferred V gene, J gene, and CDR3 amino acid sequence. Percentage overlap between repertoires was computed as shared unique clonotypes divided by the size of the smaller repertoire. Richness of each repertoire was evaluated using RTK rarefaction, the Chao1 estimator, and Recon v2.1 estimates of unobserved clonotypes. OLGA was used to compute generation probabilities for all TCRbeta clonotypes that the gDNA method yielded from a handful of donors. Drawn from immuneACCESS, this table holds only the in-frame rearrangements with V and J called that TCRdb kept. Clones are partly lost; checked studies trace under half to an unresolved V gene and leave the rest unexplained. From that table come the V and J calls and clone size; the DNA was used to work out D and trimming. The sample records about 990,000 clones, about four fifths of which are singletons. 0.5% to 0.65% of the sample is held by the ten biggest clonotypes.

Rearrangement joined TRBV7-9 to TRBJ1-1; the D gene is unclear. The specimen was memory CD4+ T cells from PBMCs. The meaning of the sample's cell subset or site label: CD45RA-negative fraction. The clonotype comes from a man between 18 and 35 years old in good health. Some clones in this sample may be carry-over from other donors' samples. Read as DNA, the sequence is TGTGCCAGCAGCTTCCTAAGTAACACTGAAGCTTTCTTT. It specifies CASSFLSNTEAFF.